This T cell receptor (beta chain) is drawn from a study of a mutant IDH1 vaccine in newly diagnosed glioma. Whole-study context: Previous treatment comprised radiotherapy, temozolomide, or both, mostly both.

Clones were read by immunoSEQ multiplex PCR, and TCRdb kept only the in-frame ones, dropping some. The table has roughly 51,000 clones, approximately 79% seen once. Time point defined: week 35, safety follow-up. The study gave 300 ug of mutant IDH1 20-mer peptide per vaccine dose, with topical imiquimod. In regard to this clone: Antigen specificity is unknown.

This specimen consisted of PBMCs, obtained from a glioma patient whose treatment included an IDH1 peptide vaccine. This sequence originates from a man between 35 and 55 years old with glioma.

DNA of the CDR3: TGTGCCAGCAGCTTAGCCACAGGGTACTCCTACGAGCAGTACTTC. Translation: CASSLATGYSYEQYF. This rearrangement joins TRBV7-2 to TRBJ2-7; possibly TRBD1 for D (6 bases). CDR1 and CDR2 from the germline V gene are SGHTA and FQGNSA. Trimming left V 0 bases short and J 0 bases short, with 9 bases between. CDR3 size: 15 residues.